One sample yielded the 10 T cell receptor beta chains listed below, sequenced in a study of T cells in Graves' hyperthyroidism and ophthalmopathy. RNA transcripts yielded amplified TCR beta CDR3 regions. The TCR CDR3 was amplified in a first-round RT-PCR using the HTBI primer set. TCRdb re-analysed the multiplex PCR reads in MiXCR, keeping a single row per CDR3 protein. The sample has over 500,000 distinct CDR3 sequences, 14% seen once. Sequenced sample: blood. Source of these receptors: a woman in her 40s with Graves' hyperthyroidism.

This clonotype has just a few counts. The rearrangement links TRBV13 to TRBJ1-2; the match to TRBD1 covers 9 bases. The J segment lost 4 bases and the V segment lost 3 bases, leaving 9 bases of the junction unmatched. There are 16 residues in the CDR3. Germline-derived CDR1 and CDR2 are PRHDT and FYEKMQ (reference sequence). The CDR3 region has the DNA TGTGCCAGCAGCTTTACCGGGACAGGGCGGCTCTATGGCTACACCTTC. Amino acid sequence: CASSFTGTGRLYGYTF.

This clonotype was counted ten times or more. The J gene is TRBJ1-2, the V gene TRBV30; unclear D gene. V was clipped by 3 bases and J by 6 bases, with 11 bases between them. This CDR3 region has 12 residues. CDR1 GTSNPN and CDR2 SVGIG come from the germline V gene (reference sequence). CDR3 sequence: CAWRSGVDGYTF. The CDR3 bases are TGTGCCTGGAGATCCGGGGTCGATGGCTACACCTTC.

This clonotype was detected a few times. The rearrangement joins TRBV7-3 to TRBJ2-1; TRBD1 matches 7 bases. The trim removed 4 bases at V and 7 bases at J, leaving 4 bases unmatched. The CDR3 loop spans 13 amino acids. Germline V CDR1 and CDR2: SGHTA, FQGTGA. CDR3 DNA: TGTGCCAGCAGCTCTCCGACAGGGAATGAGCAGTTCTTC. Translated, it gives CASSSPTGNEQFF.

A few counts support this clonotype. The chain is built from TRBV6-1 and TRBJ2-1; perhaps TRBD2 as D (6 bases). The germline CDR1 and CDR2 sequences are MNHNS and SASEGT. Between the trimmed V and J ends, which lost 5 bases and 4 bases, there was a span of 15 bases. The CDR3 totals 15 residues. Here the CDR3 DNA reads TGTGCCAGCAGTTTAATGACGGGACTTTACAATGAGCAGTTCTTC. This codes for CASSLMTGLYNEQFF.

This clonotype was picked up many times. This chain links TRBV20-1 with TRBJ2-1; the match to TRBD2 covers 8 bases. V was clipped by 5 bases and J by 5 bases; unmatched bases: 5. Germline lookup yields CDR1 DFQATT and CDR2 SNEGSKA (reference sequence). The length of the CDR3 is 13 residues. CDR3: CSAENSGNNEQFF. The CDR3, as DNA: TGCAGTGCTGAGAATAGCGGGAACAATGAGCAGTTCTTC.

This clonotype was observed at least ten times. The chain couples TRBV27 to TRBJ2-1; D may be TRBD2 (6 bases). Trimming removed 2 bases from V and 9 bases from J, with 11 bases in between. CDR3 size: 13 residues. CDR1 is MNHEY and CDR2 is SMNVEV in the germline V gene (reference sequence). CDR3 nucleotide sequence: TGTGCCAGCAGTTTAATGTCCGGGAGTGAGCAGTTCTTC. Amino acids: CASSLMSGSEQFF.

This clonotype was recorded at least ten times. J is TRBJ2-7 and V is TRBV10-3, with 7 bases lining up with TRBD2. The V gene's germline CDR1 is ENHRY and CDR2 SYGVKD. Trimming removed 0 bases from V and 2 bases from J; junction bases left unmatched: 19. The CDR3 covers 20 residues. The CDR3: CAISESPGLSGRPPTYEQYF. The CDR3 bases are TGTGCCATCAGTGAGTCTCCTGGTCTTAGCGGGCGACCGCCCACCTACGAGCAGTACTTC.

The gene calls are TRBV20-1 and TRBJ1-1; D gene unclear. CDR1 DFQATT and CDR2 SNEGSKA come from the germline V gene (reference sequence). The V end was cut by 5 bases, the J end by 3 bases, with 13 bases between. This CDR3 is built from 13 residues. The CDR3 here is CSAGSPVDTEAFF. DNA for the CDR3: TGCAGTGCTGGGAGCCCTGTGGACACTGAAGCTTTCTTT.

With regard to this clonotype: A much larger clone differs by one base, so this may be a read error. This rearrangement joins TRBV2 to TRBJ1-2, with D possibly matching TRBD1 (5 bases). Germline CDR1 reads SNHLY; CDR2 reads FYNNEI. The CDR3 loop spans 12 amino acids. The CDR3 sequence is CAINSGAYGYAF. DNA of the CDR3: TGTGCCATCAACTCCGGGGCCTATGGCTACGCCTTC. Together with reference TRBV2 and TRBJ1-2, the CDR3 gives the full variable domain: EPEVTQTPSHQVTQMGQEVILRCVPISNHLYFYWYRQILGQKVEFLVSFYNNEISEKSEIFDDQFSVERPDGSNFTLKIRSTKLEDSAMYFCAINSGAYGYAFGSGTRLTVV.

The table lists this clonotype with many counts. V is TRBV28 and J is TRBJ1-5, with D unresolved. In germline, CDR1 is MDHEN, CDR2 SYDVKM. Trimming took 2 bases from V and 2 from J, leaving 13 bases between them. This CDR3 comprises 16 residues. The CDR3: CASSLKEGVGNQPQHF. The CDR3 DNA reads as TGTGCCAGCAGTTTAAAGGAGGGCGTAGGCAATCAGCCCCAGCATTTT.